This T cell receptor beta chain is drawn from a study of neurological immune-mediated disorders (dated by TCRdb to about 2019). Concerning the study at large: Among the 34 multiple sclerosis patients, relapsing-remitting MS accounted for about 31 and secondary progressive MS accounted for 3. Peripheral blood TCR-beta repertoires from patients with HTLV-I-associated myelopathy (HAM/TSP), patients with multiple sclerosis, and healthy controls were compared in the study using UMI-based sequencing. Longitudinal samples, technical triplicates and paired sorted CD4+ and CD8+ T-cell subsets, alongside PBMC samples, were included among the 106 TCR-beta libraries. The cohort included 60 to 70 subjects: some 14 with HAM/TSP, some 34 with multiple sclerosis, and around 20 healthy controls.

At least ten counts were recorded for this clonotype. It lacks a known antigen. No per-base quality is available; no much larger clone lies one base away. Between the V and J ends, shortened by 1 base and 7 bases respectively, the junction contains 20 bases. Taken from the germline V gene (reference sequence), the CDR1 and CDR2 loops are LNHNV and YYDKDF. Including cysteine and phenylalanine, the CDR3 has 17 amino acids. Just CDR3 DNA is preserved here, 51 bases in frame from base 1. What the study reported, not specific to this receptor: Phylogenetic analysis grouped repertoires from 18 of 34 MS patients into a cluster of related CDR3 sequences, suggesting a possible repertoire-level signature. Expanded clones from different subjects shared no identical CDR3 amino acid sequences, which suggests that TCR-beta repertoires were private in all groups. TCR clonal expansion was greatest in HAM/TSP patients and smallest in MS patients, who ranked below even healthy controls. The MS cluster was not associated with any clinical or MRI features, and the authors stated that larger cohorts are needed.

cDNA synthesis used template-switch 5'RACE with a primer carrying a 10-nucleotide random unique molecular identifier tagging each TCR transcript. Every sequencing run covered 15-18 subjects and yielded more than 160 million TCR-beta sequences. The RNeasy kit was used to extract total RNA. Using the KAPA Real-time Library Amplification kit, TCR-beta VDJ regions were amplified with primers for the TCR constant region and the 5'RACE anchor. Sample indexes and Illumina adaptors were added in a first PCR, after which library yield was increased in a second PCR. After purification with Ampure beads, the TCR product of roughly 650 bp was size-selected on a 2% E-gel SizeSelection system. Library quality was checked on a Bioanalyzer, concentration was measured with Qubit, and libraries were quantified with the Kapa Library Quantification kit before pooling. Libraries were sequenced paired-end 2 x 150 bp on an Illumina HiSeq 2500. To increase sequence diversity, roughly 24-32% phiX was spiked into each library pool. As for the authors' bioinformatics: Quality-filtered reads were processed with the UMI-based MiGEC pipeline, which removed over 85% of raw TCR sequences during error correction. IMGT germline references were used for alignment of VDJ genes, and clonotypes were defined by a unique CDR3 amino acid sequence together with V-J genes. Clonal expansion, Shannon diversity, and CDR3 relatedness (CalcPairwiseDistances, ClusterSamples) were evaluated with VDJtools, and phylogenetic trees were built with CLCbio workbench. Using coefficient-of-variation modelling across technical triplicates, the study counted a clone as expanded if it had at least 8 unique UMIs. The raw public reads went through TCRdb reprocessing: fastp at Q25, MiXCR clone calling, in-frame beta chains kept. Each entry merges the rows of one CDR3 protein and shows their most common DNA and genes. The V and J calls were determined by TCRdb, not by the authors. The sample yields approximately 90,000 distinct CDR3 sequences; roughly 4% were counted once. Together, the top ten hold about 6% of the sample.

For unsorted PBMC libraries, 2 million PBMCs were used after storage in RNAlater at -80 degrees C until RNA extraction. Multiple sclerosis patients were enrolled in a US clinical protocol evaluating disease progression by magnetic resonance imaging. Peripheral blood was subjected to Ficoll-Hypaque density gradient centrifugation to isolate PBMCs, which were then cryopreserved in liquid nitrogen. This chain joins TRBV15 to TRBJ2-1; 5 matching bases give a weak D call of TRBD1. Specimen: PBMCs. The sequence derives from a woman aged 18-29 years with multiple sclerosis. The CDR3 region has the sequence CATSRAGQGGWANEQFF. Here is the DNA: TGTGCCACCAGCAGAGCGGGTCAGGGTGGGTGGGCAAATGAGCAGTTCTTC.